This TCR beta chain was captured in a study of graft-versus-host responses after intestinal transplantation. Study context: As for transplant type, recipients had multivisceral, liver-intestinal, or isolated intestinal grafts. Uniformly, recipients were administered anti-thymocyte globulin induction with subsequent tacrolimus and steroids for around three years.

The CDR3 sequence is 16 residues long. V shed 7 bases and J shed 3 bases, with 22 bases lying between them. Germline V gene lookup returns CDR1 WSHSY and CDR2 SAAADI. A remark on this clone: Antigen: not known.

Findings and limits, study-wide: Ileal or blood samples showed some GvH clones first, and such clones were also found in recipient marrow.

Sequencing used immunoSEQ multiplex PCR; TCRdb keeps in-frame clones, though not all of them. The sample has 10,000 to 15,000 clones, about four fifths seen once. Source: PBMCs, taken around 300 days after intestinal transplant. The gene calls are TRBV10-2 and TRBJ2-7, with TRBD1 as a possible D gene (6 bases). This TCR was recovered from a human patient who received an intestinal transplant, so some T cells may come from the graft donor. CDR3 protein: CASIRDAGTSGYEQYF. In DNA form, the CDR3 reads TGCGCCAGCATCCGTGACGCCGGGACAAGCGGCTACGAGCAGTACTTC.